The table lists the clone carrying this T cell receptor beta chain with a few counts. Its target is not known. The authors ran a second PCR of about 7 to 11 cycles using a sample-barcoded 5' primer and a J-beta primer mix. MiXCR, applied by TCRdb to the 5' RACE reads, yields one record per CDR3 protein. The data hold around 620,000 distinct CDR3 sequences, with 27% observed a single time. This specimen comes from a study of blood T cells in healthy people across ages. Unmatched junction bases numbered 4, after V lost 4 bases and J lost 5 bases. Per the germline V gene, CDR1 is MNHNS and CDR2 is SASEGT. The CDR3 has 14 amino acids. Each sample gave at least 6.5 million isolated PBMCs. General study results and limits: Higher diversity, along with more naive CD4+ cells, distinguished long-lived donors from aged donors. With donor CMV status unknown, expanded clonotype changes were possibly confounded. No conclusive comparison of naive versus antigen-experienced cells was possible with unsorted PBMCs.

The sequenced sample consisted of blood. V gene TRBV6-1 combines with J gene TRBJ2-5; 10 bases match TRBD1. The receptor was isolated from a woman aged 65 to 85 in good health. CDR3 nucleotide sequence: TGTGCCAGCAGTGGGACAGGGGGGATCGAGACCCAGTACTTC. The encoded protein is CASSGTGGIETQYF.